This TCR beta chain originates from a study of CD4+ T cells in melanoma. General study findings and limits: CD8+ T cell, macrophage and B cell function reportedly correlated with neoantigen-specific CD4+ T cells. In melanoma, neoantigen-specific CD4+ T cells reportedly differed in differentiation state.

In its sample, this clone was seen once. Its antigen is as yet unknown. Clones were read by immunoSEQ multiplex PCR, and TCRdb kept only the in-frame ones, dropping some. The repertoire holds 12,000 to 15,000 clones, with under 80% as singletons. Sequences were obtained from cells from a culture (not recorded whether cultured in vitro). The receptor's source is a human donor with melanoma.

The CDR3 loop is CASSYGVMRATEAFF. The CDR3 coding sequence is TGTGCCAGCAGTTACGGCGTTATGAGGGCCACTGAAGCTTTCTTT. The V gene is TRBV6-6, the J gene TRBJ1-1; D remains ambiguous. The ends were cut back, 2 bases at V and 4 bases at J, with 14 bases in the middle. The CDR3 has 15 amino acids. Germline assignment: CDR1 MNHNY and CDR2 SVGAGI (reference sequence).